Described below is a single T cell receptor beta chain sequence and its context. Ages ranged from about 18 to 90 years, with residence in 24 US areas. Assignments of participants to cohorts depended upon their own reported clinical history. The V end was cut by 6 bases, the J end by 5 bases, with 19 bases between. The CDR3 contains 15 residues. Germline loops: CDR1 LGHNT, CDR2 FRNRAP. The record originates from a study of blood T cell repertoires in COVID-19. As for the study in general: PBMCs, B-cell-depleted T cells, or T cells were the source of the cDNA or gDNA that made up the material.

Profiling relied on immunoSEQ multiplex PCR, and the TCRdb table lists in-frame clones only, not all of them. The sample records 150,000 to 200,000 clones, around 82% being singletons. The source material was PBMCs or T cells enriched from blood (not recorded which). The sequence was obtained from a man between 60 and 75 years old who had recovered from COVID-19. The chain has TRBV12-5 and TRBJ2-5; possibly TRBD2 for D (6 bases). The CDR3 DNA is TGTGCTAGTGGATACCTCGGAGGGTTGGGGGAGACCCAGTACTTC. It is translated as CASGYLGGLGETQYF.